The rows below give T cell receptor beta chains drawn from one sample of a study of T-cell reconstitution after alpha-beta-depleted transplantation in children. A single record per CDR3 protein comes from TCRdb applying MiXCR to the PCR reads. The sample has around 440,000 distinct CDR3 sequences, around 15% seen once. Sequenced material: PBMCs, mostly from graft donor cells, taken 360 days after TCRalphabeta/CD19-depleted stem cell transplant. The receptor set was obtained from a boy younger than two who had a stem cell transplant for Wiskott-Aldrich syndrome, so the T cells may come from the graft donor. Each CDR3 is given with its conserved first and last residue. D genes are given only for firm matches. For some rows the clone size is stated as once, few or many, or as a class when expanded; others skip it.

TRBV18,TRBJ2-1,.,.,CASSPIGAFYNEQFF,TGTGCCAGCTCACCAATCGGGGCGTTCTACAATGAGCAGTTCTTC
TRBV15,TRBJ1-5,few,.,CATSSIPLRNQPQHF,TGTGCCACCAGCAGCATCCCTCTCCGCAATCAGCCCCAGCATTTT
TRBV12-3/TRBV12-4,TRBJ1-5,few,.,CASSPGPLNQPQHF,TGTGCCAGCAGTCCGGGACCGTTAAATCAGCCCCAGCATTTT
TRBV5-1,TRBJ2-2,few,TRBD2,CASSFPSGSNGELFF,TGCGCCAGCAGCTTCCCTAGCGGGAGTAACGGGGAGCTGTTTTTT
TRBV4-1,TRBJ2-1,.,.,CASSRGVRTPYNEQFF,TGCGCCAGCAGCCGGGGGGTTAGGACACCTTACAATGAGCAGTTCTTC
TRBV6-5,TRBJ2-7,few,TRBD2,CASSYGLAGVDGEQYF,TGTGCCAGCAGTTACGGTCTCGCGGGAGTGGATGGAGAGCAGTACTTC
TRBV2,TRBJ2-1,many,TRBD2,CASLAGGSSYNEQFF,TGTGCCAGTCTAGCGGGGGGGAGCTCCTACAATGAGCAGTTCTTC
TRBV5-1,TRBJ2-3,few,TRBD2,CASSLGWGGSLTDTQYF,TGCGCCAGCAGCTTGGGGTGGGGGGGAAGCCTCACAGATACGCAGTATTTT
TRBV7-2,TRBJ1-5,.,.,CASSSKTGLSNQPQHF,TGTGCCAGCAGCTCAAAAACAGGATTGAGCAATCAGCCCCAGCATTTT
TRBV20-1,TRBJ2-5,.,TRBD2,CSATTSGQETQYF,TGCAGTGCTACGACTAGCGGTCAAGAGACCCAGTACTTC
TRBV21-1,TRBJ2-3,few,.,CASSRDRGSGGLRSSRADTQYF,TGTGCCAGCAGTCGGGACAGGGGGAGCGGGGGGTTGAGGTCGTCACGCGCAGATACGCAGTATTTT
TRBV4-3,TRBJ2-3,.,TRBD2,CASSFDLLAGGTDTQYF,TGCGCCAGCAGTTTCGATCTACTAGCGGGAGGCACAGATACGCAGTATTTT
TRBV20-1,TRBJ2-1,.,TRBD2,CSASPSGRGSNEQFF,TGCAGTGCTAGTCCTAGCGGGAGAGGGAGCAATGAGCAGTTCTTC
TRBV15,TRBJ2-7,.,.,CATSRDPTSFYEQYF,TGTGCCACCAGCAGAGACCCGACAAGTTTCTACGAGCAGTACTTC
TRBV12-3/TRBV12-4,TRBJ2-7,few,TRBD2,CASSFTGLADSEQYF,TGTGCCAGCAGTTTTACGGGACTAGCGGACTCCGAGCAGTACTTC
TRBV5-1,TRBJ2-1,.,TRBD2,CASSLVGLAVVGDEQFF,TGCGCCAGCAGCTTGGTGGGGCTAGCGGTTGTTGGGGATGAGCAGTTCTTC
TRBV29-1,TRBJ2-1,once,.,CSVDPVSLNNEQFF,TGCAGCGTTGACCCCGTTAGTTTGAACAATGAGCAGTTCTTC
TRBV28,TRBJ1-5,.,TRBD1,CASTRTGHSNQPQHF,TGTGCCAGCACACGGACAGGTCATAGCAATCAGCCCCAGCATTTT
TRBV27,TRBJ2-1,many,.,CASSFFGGSYNEQFF,TGTGCCAGCAGTTTCTTCGGGGGCTCCTACAATGAGCAGTTCTTC
TRBV27,TRBJ2-2,few,.,CASSLSFINGELFF,TGTGCCAGCAGTTTATCGTTCATAAACGGGGAGCTGTTTTTT
TRBV6-1,TRBJ2-3,.,TRBD1,CASSEHRTGGRTDTQYF,TGTGCCAGCAGTGAACATAGGACAGGGGGTCGCACAGATACGCAGTATTTT
TRBV6-1,TRBJ2-1,.,.,CATRLTYNEQFF,TGTGCCACCCGGCTAACCTACAATGAGCAGTTCTTC
TRBV24-1,TRBJ2-1,few,TRBD1,CATSDPGQGHNEQFF,TGTGCCACCAGTGACCCGGGACAGGGCCACAATGAGCAGTTCTTC
TRBV12-3/TRBV12-4,TRBJ2-3,once,TRBD1,CASSLVGTGGEEYF,TGTGCCAGCAGTTTAGTCGGGACAGGGGGCGAGGAGTATTTT
TRBV12-3/TRBV12-4,TRBJ2-1,.,TRBD2,CASRIAGAPYNEQFF,TGTGCCAGCAGGATAGCGGGAGCCCCCTACAATGAGCAGTTCTTC
TRBV10-3,TRBJ2-7,few,TRBD1,CASGQGTYEQYF,TGTGCCTCCGGACAGGGAACCTACGAGCAGTACTTC
TRBV7-8,TRBJ1-2,.,.,CASSLVGAGASYGYTF,TGTGCCAGCAGCTTAGTTGGCGCAGGGGCTAGCTATGGCTACACCTTC
TRBV12-3/TRBV12-4,TRBJ2-7,few,TRBD2,CASSFNGLAISYEQYF,TGTGCCAGCAGTTTTAACGGACTAGCGATCTCCTACGAGCAGTACTTC
TRBV20-1,TRBJ2-1,.,.,CSAPPLADNEQFF,TGCAGTGCTCCCCCCCTAGCCGACAATGAGCAGTTCTTC
TRBV20-1,TRBJ2-7,.,TRBD2,CSARARGAGVRDEQYF,TGCAGTGCTAGAGCTAGGGGCGCGGGAGTGAGGGACGAGCAGTACTTC
TRBV20-1,TRBJ2-3,few,TRBD2,CSALDSSGSTDTQYF,TGCAGTGCCCTCGATTCTAGCGGGAGCACAGATACGCAGTATTTT
TRBV5-1,TRBJ2-1,.,TRBD2,CASSLPITSGRDEQFF,TGCGCCAGCAGCCTACCCATAACTAGCGGGAGGGATGAGCAGTTCTTC
TRBV2,TRBJ2-2,few,TRBD2,CASKERELYTGELFF,TGTGCCAGCAAGGAGCGGGAGCTGTACACCGGGGAGCTGTTTTTT
TRBV20-1,TRBJ2-3,few,.,CSARDWKRATDTQYF,TGCAGTGCTAGAGATTGGAAGCGGGCCACAGATACGCAGTATTTT
TRBV5-1,TRBJ2-3,.,.,CASSLVDPRDTQYF,TGCGCCAGCAGCTTGGTCGACCCGCGGGATACGCAGTATTTT
TRBV6-5,TRBJ2-5,.,TRBD2,CASSYGGVGGQETQYF,TGTGCCAGCAGTTACGGGGGGGTTGGAGGCCAAGAGACCCAGTACTTC
TRBV29-1,TRBJ2-7,few,.,CSILAPGDPYEQYF,TGCAGCATTTTGGCCCCGGGGGACCCCTACGAGCAGTACTTC
TRBV6-5,TRBJ1-1,.,.,CASRGTPAETFF,TGTGCCAGCAGAGGGACACCAGCTGAAACTTTCTTT
TRBV12-3/TRBV12-4,TRBJ2-5,many,.,CASSSTSRETQYF,TGTGCCAGCAGCTCAACTAGTAGAGAGACCCAGTACTTC
TRBV7-9,TRBJ2-5,few,.,CASSLGGHETQYF,TGTGCCAGCAGCTTGGGGGGGCACGAGACCCAGTACTTC
TRBV4-3,TRBJ2-3,.,.,CASSHEEPSDTQYF,TGCGCCAGCAGCCACGAGGAACCGAGTGATACGCAGTATTTT
TRBV29-1,TRBJ2-3,.,TRBD2,CSVEDRGLAGPPSTDTQYF,TGCAGCGTTGAAGATAGGGGACTAGCGGGGCCTCCTAGCACAGATACGCAGTATTTT
TRBV28,TRBJ2-3,.,.,CASSSRTHLRSVTQYF,TGTGCCAGCAGTTCCCGGACCCACCTTCGTAGCGTTACGCAGTATTTT
TRBV5-1,TRBJ2-3,.,.,CASSLGLSGDTQYF,TGCGCCAGCAGCCTGGGACTCTCGGGGGATACGCAGTATTTT
TRBV12-3/TRBV12-4,TRBJ1-1,few,.,CASSLKAGTEAFF,TGTGCCAGCAGTTTAAAGGCGGGTACTGAAGCTTTCTTT
TRBV11-1,TRBJ2-6,.,.,CASSLARLVILSGANVLTF,TGTGCCAGCAGTTTAGCTCGGCTAGTGATCCTCTCTGGGGCCAACGTCCTGACTTTC
TRBV12-3/TRBV12-4,TRBJ2-2,few,.,CASSSLGAPGELFF,TGTGCCAGCAGTTCCCTGGGGGCCCCGGGGGAGCTGTTTTTT
TRBV7-9,TRBJ2-7,.,TRBD2,CASSSVGSGKIPYSYEQYF,TGTGCCAGCAGCTCCGTGGGAAGCGGGAAAATTCCTTACTCCTACGAGCAGTACTTC
TRBV3-1,TRBJ2-7,few,.,CASSQTPGPSYEQYF,TGTGCCAGCAGCCAAACTCCGGGCCCCTCCTACGAGCAGTACTTC
TRBV5-5,TRBJ2-1,.,.,CASSFGPVLRYNEQFF,TGTGCCAGCAGCTTTGGACCGGTCCTACGGTACAATGAGCAGTTCTTC
TRBV5-4,TRBJ1-5,.,.,CASSLQGLNQPQHF,TGTGCCAGCAGCTTACAGGGCCTCAATCAGCCCCAGCATTTT
TRBV12-3/TRBV12-4,TRBJ2-2,.,.,CASISQGSTGELFF,TGTGCCAGCATTTCACAGGGATCCACCGGGGAGCTGTTTTTT
TRBV4-1,TRBJ2-3,.,.,CASSRVVLGTDTQYF,TGCGCCAGCTCCCGGGTGGTTTTGGGCACAGATACGCAGTATTTT
TRBV2,TRBJ2-6,.,TRBD2,CASREVPPGLALPGANVLTF,TGTGCCAGCAGGGAAGTGCCCCCGGGACTAGCACTTCCTGGGGCCAACGTCCTGACTTTC
TRBV5-5,TRBJ2-7,many,.,CASSSLGTGSYEQYF,TGTGCCAGCAGCTCGCTGGGTACAGGCTCCTACGAGCAGTACTTC
TRBV29-1,TRBJ2-1,.,TRBD2,CSVVPRTSGGNEQFF,TGCAGCGTCGTACCCAGGACTAGCGGGGGCAATGAGCAGTTCTTC